This TCR beta chain was found in a study of T cell responses to AZD1222 COVID-19 vaccine. The assay was immunoSEQ multiplex PCR, and TCRdb's table has in-frame clones only and misses some. Of 80,000 to 100,000 clones listed, around 84% were seen once; the top ten hold around 5.9%. Study-wide findings and caveats: Repertoires in all cases were sampled only once the peak T cell response had passed. Dominant CD4 TCR responses targeted spike regions 160-218 and 743-854.

This clone is a singleton in its sample. The target antigen is unknown. The CDR3 is made up of 15 amino acids. V was pared by 5 bases and J by 0 bases, with 11 bases between. The germline V gene has CDR1 SGHTA and CDR2 FQGNSA. The specimen was peripheral blood, collected 28 days after the second AZD1222 dose. This TCR derives from an adult who received the AZD1222 COVID-19 vaccine. The chain uses TRBV7-2 and TRBJ1-5, with D hard to call. In DNA form, the CDR3 reads TGTGCCAGCAGCCCCTGGGGAGATAGCAATCAGCCCCAGCATTTT. Protein: CASSPWGDSNQPQHF.